The 13 T cell receptor beta chains listed next were all sequenced from one sample in a study of a mutant IDH1 vaccine in newly diagnosed glioma. Time point of the sample: baseline, week 1 (first vaccination visit). As to treatment: pre-vaccination baseline after standard-of-care therapy. The data were produced by immunoSEQ multiplex PCR, yet TCRdb's version contains in-frame clones alone and is incomplete. Of tens of thousands of clones in the sample, about 83% are singletons; the top ten hold roughly 6.8%. Sequenced here: PBMCs, sampled from a glioma patient treated with radiotherapy, temozolomide or both. Every receptor here comes from a woman in her fifties or sixties with glioma.

This clone was observed a few times. J is TRBJ2-7 and V is TRBV7-6; the D is unclear. Trimming shortened V by 2 bases and J by 3 bases, and 8 bases separated the two germline ends. CDR1 is SGHVS, CDR2 FNYEAQ, per germline. The CDR3 runs 13 residues. The CDR3 sequence is CASSLSTDYEQYF. The CDR3, as DNA: TGTGCCAGCAGCTTATCCACAGACTACGAGCAGTACTTC.

This chain connects TRBV6-1 to TRBJ1-2; D is possibly TRBD1 (6 bases). Germline V lookup: CDR1 MNHNS, CDR2 SASEGT. The germline V and J ends were trimmed by 6 bases and 4 bases, with 12 bases remaining between them. The CDR3 length is 13 residues. CDR3: CASSRTEVYGYTF. CDR3 sequence (DNA): TGTGCCAGCAGCAGGACAGAGGTCTATGGCTACACCTTC.

The chain uses TRBV19 and TRBJ1-1, with D hard to call. Germline V gives CDR1 LNHDA, CDR2 SQIVND (reference sequence). This CDR3 contains 14 residues. Trimming removed 8 bases at V and 4 bases at J, with 17 bases between. CDR3 sequence reads: CASRSEDRTTEAFF. In DNA form, the CDR3 reads TGTGCCAGTCGGTCTGAGGATCGGACCACTGAAGCTTTCTTT.

This clone was picked up one time. The V call is TRBV10-2, the J call TRBJ1-6; D remains unclear. V lost 2 bases and J 7 bases, leaving 15 bases between the germline ends. The CDR3 is 16 amino acids. Per the germline V gene, CDR1 is WSHSY and CDR2 is SAAADI. As DNA, the CDR3 is TGCGCCAGCAGTGAGAGGGCGGTGGGTCCCAATTCACCCCTCCACTTT. Translated: CASSERAVGPNSPLHF.

This chain uses TRBV7-8 with TRBJ2-7; 9 bases fit TRBD1. Germline trimming cut 4 bases from V and 2 bases from J; bases unmatched to any gene: 3. The CDR3 totals 14 residues. Germline CDR1 SGHVS, CDR2 FQNEAQ. The CDR3 region is CASSWDRAAYEQYF. The CDR3 DNA reads as TGTGCCAGCAGCTGGGACAGGGCGGCCTACGAGCAGTACTTC.

The chain carries TRBV7-8 and TRBJ2-3; 11 bases match TRBD2. J lost 10 bases, V lost 5 bases, and 11 bases had no gene match. Looked up from germline, CDR1 is SGHVS and CDR2 is FQNEAQ. The CDR3 spans 15 residues. DNA for the CDR3: TGTGCCAGCAGCACCACTAGCGGGGGCTACCTTCCGCAGTATTTT. As protein: CASSTTSGGYLPQYF. The full variable domain, with the rest looked up from reference TRBV7-8 and TRBJ2-3, is GAGVSQSPRYKVAKRGQDVALRCDPISGHVSLFWYQQALGQGPEFLTYFQNEAQLDKSGLPSDRFFAERPEGSVSTLKIQRTQQEDSAVYLCASSTTSGGYLPQYFGPGTRLTVL.

The V gene is TRBV18, the J gene TRBJ2-3; D could derive from TRBD1 or TRBD2 (5 bases each). The V end was cut by 7 bases, the J end by 2 bases, with 19 bases between. Germline V lookup: CDR1 KGHSH, CDR2 LQKENI. The CDR3 loop spans 16 amino acids. The CDR3 bases are TGTGCCAGCTTCTCCTTCTCCGGGACGACCACAGATACGCAGTATTTT. Translated: CASFSFSGTTTDTQYF. The variable domain in full, completed from reference TRBV18 and TRBJ2-3, reads NAGVMQNPRHLVRRRGQEARLRCSPMKGHSHVYWYRQLPEEGLKFMVYLQKENIIDESGMPKERFSAEFPKEGPSILRIQQVVRGDSAAYFCASFSFSGTTTDTQYFGPGTRLTVL.

CDR3 residues: CASSLDANYGYTF. CDR3 nucleotide sequence: TGTGCCAGCAGCTTGGACGCTAACTATGGCTACACCTTC. This rearrangement joins TRBV5-4 to TRBJ1-2; D uncertain. Germline V gene lookup returns CDR1 SGHNT and CDR2 YYREEE (reference sequence). The CDR3 is made up of 13 amino acids. Between the trimmed V and J ends, which lost 0 bases and 0 bases, there was a span of 3 bases.

The chain employs TRBV6-4 and TRBJ2-7, with D perhaps TRBD1 (5 bases). Looked up from germline, CDR1 is MRHNA and CDR2 is SNTAGT. The length of the CDR3 is 14 residues. Trimming took off 4 bases at V and 0 bases at J, with 10 bases between the two ends. CDR3 sequence reads: CASSATASSYEQYF. CDR3 bases: TGTGCCAGCAGTGCGACAGCGAGCTCCTACGAGCAGTACTTC.

The V and J genes are TRBV19 and TRBJ2-5; D unclear. The CDR3 extends over 14 amino acids. Germline V CDR1 and CDR2: LNHDA, SQIVND (reference sequence). Trimming shortened V by 7 bases and J by 2 bases, and 14 bases separated the two germline ends. The CDR3 here is CASTPAGPQETQYF. DNA of the CDR3: TGTGCCAGTACCCCGGCTGGACCTCAAGAGACCCAGTACTTC.

Only a few counts were recorded for this clone. V usage is TRBV9 and J usage is TRBJ2-5, with 8 bases lining up with TRBD1. The CDR3 length is 15 residues. Germline-derived CDR1 and CDR2 are SGDLS and YYNGEE. The trim removed 3 bases at V and 5 bases at J, leaving 9 bases unmatched. The CDR3 is CASSALTGAAETQYF. In DNA form, the CDR3 reads TGTGCCAGCAGCGCATTGACAGGGGCGGCGGAGACCCAGTACTTC. The full variable domain, with the rest looked up from reference TRBV9 and TRBJ2-5, is DSGVTQTPKHLITATGQRVTLRCSPRSGDLSVYWYQQSLDQGLQFLIQYYNGEERAKGNILERFSAQQFPDLHSELNLSSLELGDSALYFCASSALTGAAETQYFGPGTRLLVL.

This sequence joins TRBV20-1 and TRBJ1-1; D is unclear. The CDR3 covers 10 residues. Looked up from germline, CDR1 is DFQATT and CDR2 is SNEGSKA (reference sequence). With 6 bases removed from V and 6 bases from J, the gap between germline ends came to 8 bases. The CDR3 DNA follows: TGCAGTGCCGACTCCGCTGAAGCTTTCTTT. This sequence encodes CSADSAEAFF.

The rearrangement links TRBV27 to TRBJ1-1; 9 nucleotides line up with TRBD1. Per germline, CDR1 MNHEY and CDR2 SMNVEV (reference sequence). This CDR3 has 18 amino acids. J was trimmed by 4 bases and V by 2 bases; bases with no gene match: 14. CDR3 nucleotides: TGTGCCAGCAGTTTACTTCCCGTTAACAGGGGGCGGGTCACTGAAGCTTTCTTT. Translation: CASSLLPVNRGRVTEAFF.